These 19 T cell receptor beta chains came from one sample sequenced in a study of OX40 agonist ivuxolimab in advanced cancers. Only in-frame clones appear in the TCRdb table, and some are missing; sequencing was by immunoSEQ multiplex PCR. The data contain approximately 74,000 clones, around 90% of them singletons. The source was CD4+ or CD8+ T cells sorted from blood, collected in a trial of the OX40 agonist ivuxolimab. These receptors came from an adult with an advanced solid tumor such as melanoma, head and neck, liver or kidney cancer.

The chain recombines TRBV19 with TRBJ2-2; D gene ambiguous. The CDR3 has 16 amino acids. Per germline, CDR1 LNHDA and CDR2 SQIVND (reference sequence). Trimming stripped 10 bases from V and 0 bases from J, with 18 bases between. The CDR3 bases are TGTGCCACCACCTCCGGGCCGGGCGCGAACACCGGGGAGCTGTTTTTT. This codes for CATTSGPGANTGELFF.

The rearrangement uses TRBV5-6 and TRBJ1-2; 7 nucleotides line up with TRBD1. The CDR3 totals 12 residues. The V and J ends lost 6 bases and 8 bases, in that order; junction bases with no gene match: 7. Germline assignment: CDR1 SGHDT and CDR2 YYEEEE. The CDR3 coding sequence is TGTGCCAGCACCGACAGGGTGCGGGGCTACACCTTC. This gives the protein CASTDRVRGYTF.

J is TRBJ2-2 and V is TRBV6-5; TRBD1 matches 8 bases. V lost 8 bases to trimming and J lost 3 bases; unmatched junction nucleotides: 5. The CDR3 contains 14 residues. Germline CDR1 reads MNHEY; CDR2 reads SVGAGI. The CDR3 reads CASLGQGHTGELFF. In DNA, the CDR3 is TGTGCCAGCCTTGGACAGGGTCACACCGGGGAGCTGTTTTTT.

This sequence joins TRBV18 and TRBJ2-2; the match to TRBD2 covers 7 bases. Germline assignment: CDR1 KGHSH and CDR2 LQKENI. This CDR3 has 15 amino acids. V shed 4 bases and J 2 bases; nucleotides not matched to a gene: 4. Written as DNA, the CDR3 is TGTGCCAGCTCACTTCTAGCGGACAACACCGGGGAGCTGTTTTTT. The encoded protein is CASSLLADNTGELFF.

The chain carries TRBV11-3 and TRBJ2-2, with D uncertain. Trimming cost V 0 bases and J 8 bases, with 1 base left between them. Germline CDR1 reads SGHNT; CDR2 reads YENEEA. The CDR3 covers 11 residues. This CDR3 is CASSLDGELFF. CDR3 DNA: TGTGCCAGCAGCTTAGATGGGGAGCTGTTTTTT.

This chain uses TRBV7-2 with TRBJ1-5, with D possibly TRBD1 on 6 matching bases. Germline assignment: CDR1 SGHTA and CDR2 FQGNSA. V dropped 2 bases and J dropped 3 bases, with 11 bases sitting between them. The CDR3 covers 15 residues. Written as DNA, the CDR3 is TGTGCCAGCAGCTTAACCGGGACAAACAATCAGCCCCAGCATTTT. Protein product: CASSLTGTNNQPQHF.

This chain connects TRBV4-1 to TRBJ2-7; D remains ambiguous. The V end was cut by 4 bases, the J end by 2 bases, with 18 bases between. Germline V lookup: CDR1 MGHRA, CDR2 YSYEKL. The length of the CDR3 is 16 residues. The CDR3 protein is CASSPILSRTPYEQYF. CDR3 bases: TGCGCCAGCAGCCCTATACTTAGCAGAACCCCCTACGAGCAGTACTTC.

This chain uses TRBV28 with TRBJ2-7; 10 bases map to TRBD2. The ends lost 7 bases at V and 0 bases at J; junction bases unmatched: 3. Germline V lookup: CDR1 MDHEN, CDR2 SYDVKM. The CDR3 is 14 residues long. The CDR3 reads CASTASGSSYEQYF. CDR3 coding DNA: TGTGCCAGCACGGCTAGCGGGAGCTCCTACGAGCAGTACTTC.

A note on this clone: Other DNA sequences of this sample code for an identical CDR3. The chain couples TRBV6-6 to TRBJ2-7; D gene ambiguous. V was shortened by 0 bases and J by 3 bases, with 9 bases between the two germline ends. The CDR3 extends over 14 amino acids. Per the germline V gene, CDR1 is MNHNY and CDR2 is SVGAGI (reference sequence). The CDR3 coding sequence is TGTGCCAGCAGTTACTCGGCCGGATACTACGAGCAGTACTTC. Translating it yields CASSYSAGYYEQYF.

The chain carries TRBV7-3 and TRBJ2-1, with 8 bases identical to TRBD2. Germline lookup yields CDR1 SGHTA and CDR2 FQGTGA. This CDR3 is built from 15 residues. Trimming removed 5 bases from V and 7 bases from J; junction bases left unmatched: 10. The CDR3 sequence is CASSPPGLGTNEQFF. The DNA of the CDR3 is TGTGCCAGCAGCCCCCCGGGACTAGGGACGAATGAGCAGTTCTTC.

V and J are TRBV27 and TRBJ1-1; no clear D gene. Germline V gene lookup returns CDR1 MNHEY and CDR2 SMNVEV (reference sequence). Trimming removed 5 bases from V and 0 bases from J, with 10 bases in between. This CDR3 is 14 amino acids long. The DNA of the CDR3 is TGTGCCAGCAGTCCGCAGTTGTTGAACACTGAAGCTTTCTTT. It is translated as CASSPQLLNTEAFF.

The J gene is TRBJ2-1, the V gene TRBV5-1; D is uncertain. Trimming cost V 0 bases and J 0 bases, with 7 bases left between them. The CDR3 is 15 amino acids. CDR1 and CDR2 from the germline V gene are SGHRS and YFSETQ. The CDR3: CASSLGASSYNEQFF. In DNA form, the CDR3 reads TGCGCCAGCAGCTTGGGGGCTAGCTCCTACAATGAGCAGTTCTTC. Full variable domain (rest looked up from reference TRBV5-1 and TRBJ2-1): KAGVTQTPRYLIKTRGQQVTLSCSPISGHRSVSWYQQTPGQGLQFLFEYFSETQRNKGNFPGRFSGRQFSNSRSEMNVSTLELGDSALYLCASSLGASSYNEQFFGPGTRLTVL.

The chain has TRBV5-1 and TRBJ2-2; 7 bases fit TRBD2. There are 16 residues in the CDR3. CDR1 SGHRS and CDR2 YFSETQ come from the germline V gene. The V gene end was trimmed by 0 bases and the J gene end by 4 bases; junction bases not matched to a gene: 6. The CDR3 region is CASSLVPGEGTGELFF. DNA of the CDR3: TGCGCCAGCAGCTTGGTTCCGGGGGAGGGCACCGGGGAGCTGTTTTTT.

The gene calls are TRBV9 and TRBJ2-7; no clear D gene. V was pared by 0 bases and J by 3 bases, with 7 bases between. Germline V CDR1 and CDR2: SGDLS, YYNGEE. The CDR3 length is 13 residues. The chain's CDR3 is CASSVDPNYEQYF. Here the CDR3 DNA reads TGTGCCAGCAGCGTAGACCCGAACTACGAGCAGTACTTC.

This clone occurred a few times. The chain carries TRBV18 and TRBJ1-3, with D maybe TRBD1 (5 bases). CDR3 length: 12 amino acids. Germline lookup yields CDR1 KGHSH and CDR2 LQKENI. With 6 bases removed from V and 9 bases from J, the gap between germline ends came to 12 bases. CDR3 in amino acids: CASSPVGGTIYF. CDR3 DNA sequence: TGTGCCAGCTCTCCTGTTGGGGGCACCATATATTTT.

V gene TRBV4-1 combines with J gene TRBJ2-4; TRBD1 might be the D (7 bases). The V gene lost 1 base and the J gene lost 0 bases, with 19 bases spanning the gap. Germline assignment: CDR1 MGHRA and CDR2 YSYEKL. This CDR3 region has 19 residues. The CDR3 loop is CASSQVGGTDKLAKNIQYF. The CDR3 bases are TGCGCCAGCAGCCAAGTAGGGGGGACAGACAAATTAGCCAAAAACATTCAGTACTTC.

This chain uses TRBV7-8 with TRBJ2-7; 9 nucleotides align to TRBD2. This CDR3 is 14 amino acids long. CDR1 SGHVS and CDR2 FQNEAQ come from the germline V gene. V was pared by 7 bases and J by 2 bases, with 6 bases of the junction left unmatched. CDR3 residues: CASIDQRGAYEQYF. CDR3 sequence (DNA): TGTGCCAGCATCGATCAGCGGGGGGCCTACGAGCAGTACTTC.

This clone was seen only once. V gene TRBV28 combines with J gene TRBJ2-1; TRBD2 matches 13 bases. The CDR3 is 17 amino acids. The ends lost 7 bases at V and 2 bases at J; junction bases unmatched: 8. The germline gives CDR1 MDHEN, CDR2 SYDVKM. The CDR3 nucleotides read TGTGCCAGCATGGGAGGGACTAGCGGGAAGGCCTACAATGAGCAGTTCTTC. Amino acid sequence: CASMGGTSGKAYNEQFF.

The V call is TRBV10-3, the J call TRBJ2-5; 16 positions agree with TRBD2. The V gene end was trimmed by 10 bases and the J gene end by 5 bases; junction bases not matched to a gene: 16. The V gene's germline CDR1 is ENHRY and CDR2 SYGVKD. CDR3 size: 18 residues. The CDR3 DNA is TGTGCCACGGCCGGGACTAGCGGGAGGGCCGAACGAGGTGAGACCCAGTACTTC. This sequence encodes CATAGTSGRAERGETQYF.